This T cell receptor (beta chain) was sequenced during a study of CD8 T cells in Susac syndrome. Study-level points and caveats: The authors acknowledged that their TCR sequencing and HLA analysis involved a relatively small number of individuals.

RNA amounts of about 0.5 to 1 ug underwent reverse transcription with random hexamers. Amplification of TCR beta CDR3 used immunoSEQ multiplex PCR across 54 Vbeta and 13 Jbeta. TCRdb re-derived calls from the immunoSEQ multiplex PCR reads in MiXCR, one entry per CDR3 protein. The table has more than 150,000 distinct CDR3 sequences, around 90% seen once; the top ten hold approximately 0.082%. With respect to this clonotype: What it binds is unknown.

The receptor was derived from a human donor in good health. The specimen was CD4+ T cells from PBMCs.

The CDR3 sequence is CASSTPRDGSTDTQYF. The CDR3 DNA sequence: TGCGCCAGCAGCACCCCCCGGGACGGGAGCACAGATACGCAGTATTTT. The chain couples TRBV4-1 to TRBJ2-3; D may be TRBD1 or TRBD2 (5 bases each). There are 16 residues in the CDR3. Germline V gives CDR1 MGHRA, CDR2 YSYEKL. Trimming removed 5 bases at V and 0 bases at J, with 15 bases between.